These 25 T cell receptor beta chains were sequenced from one sample in a study of neurological immune-mediated disorders. TCRdb reanalysed the 5' RACE reads using MiXCR and keeps one entry per CDR3 protein. The table includes about 41,000 distinct CDR3 sequences, about 2.3% detected once. The sequenced sample was PBMCs. The receptors shown here come from a man aged 25 to 40 with multiple sclerosis.

This clonotype was seen many times. The chain carries TRBV5-1 and TRBJ2-3; D uncertain. From germline, CDR1 is SGHRS and CDR2 YFSETQ. The CDR3 spans 15 residues. V lost 4 bases and J lost 5, with 17 bases in between. CDR3 amino acids: CASSIRGKVGDTQYF. The CDR3 bases are TGCGCCAGCAGCATAAGAGGAAAGGTGGGAGATACGCAGTATTTT.

J is TRBJ1-5 and V is TRBV12-2. TRBV12-2 is shown as a pseudogene. The length of the CDR3 is 13 residues. CDR3 amino acids: CASRSCSNQPQHF. The CDR3 DNA reads TGTGCAAGTCGCTCTTGCTCCAATCAGCCCCAGCATTTT.

This clonotype appeared many times. The rearrangement joins TRBV12-3 or TRBV12-4 to TRBJ2-1; TRBD1 is a possible D gene (6 bases). This CDR3 region has 15 residues. Between the trimmed V and J ends, which lost 6 bases and 0 bases, there was a span of 12 bases. CDR3 amino acids: CASSPGDASYNEQFF. The CDR3 DNA reads TGTGCCAGCAGCCCAGGGGACGCCTCCTACAATGAGCAGTTCTTC.

This clonotype was seen ten or more times. The chain carries TRBV20-1 and TRBJ2-7, with 7 bases identical to TRBD1. Trimming took 6 bases from V and 6 from J; bases not matched to a gene: 17. CDR3 length: 15 residues. Germline assignment: CDR1 DFQATT and CDR2 SNEGSKA (reference sequence). The CDR3 region has the DNA TGCAGTGCGCAGTCACGGGACAGAGGGACCGCCGAGCAGTACTTC. Protein sequence: CSAQSRDRGTAEQYF.

The chain has TRBV20-1 and TRBJ1-1; 10 bases align to TRBD1. Trimming at V came to 0 bases and at J to 10 bases, leaving 8 bases not matched to a gene. Germline lookup yields CDR1 DFQATT and CDR2 SNEGSKA (reference sequence). This CDR3 contains 14 residues. The CDR3 loop reads CSARDGDRGWGAFF. In nucleotides, the CDR3 is TGCAGTGCTAGAGATGGGGACAGGGGTTGGGGAGCTTTCTTT.

This clonotype showed up just a few times. CDR3 coding DNA: TGTGCCAGCAGCCCCGGACAGGGAAGGAAAGAGACCCAGTACTTC. It is translated as CASSPGQGRKETQYF. The J gene is TRBJ2-5, the V gene TRBV6-5; 8 positions agree with TRBD1. J gave up 3 bases and V 6 bases, and 9 bases lay outside the gene matches. Germline assignment: CDR1 MNHEY and CDR2 SVGAGI. The CDR3 has 15 amino acids.

The V call is TRBV5-4, the J call TRBJ2-2; D is ambiguous. CDR3 length: 12 residues. Per the germline V gene, CDR1 is SGHNT and CDR2 is YYREEE (reference sequence). Deletions cut 2 bases from V and 10 bases from J, with 9 bases between. The CDR3 loop is CASSFEAAELFF. The DNA of the CDR3 is TGTGCCAGCAGCTTTGAAGCTGCGGAGCTGTTTTTT.

This clonotype was recorded many times. The V gene is TRBV12-3 or TRBV12-4, the J gene TRBJ2-3, with a possible D match to TRBD2 (5 bases). There are 18 residues in the CDR3. V was shortened by 5 bases and J by 0 bases, with 21 bases between the two germline ends. CDR3 sequence (DNA): TGTGCCAGCAGTCCCCCTTCCTTTGTCGGGGTGAGCACAGATACGCAGTATTTT. It encodes CASSPPSFVGVSTDTQYF.

In its sample, this clonotype was seen many times. The genes are TRBV6-5 and TRBJ2-3; 8 bases map to TRBD2. Per the germline V gene, CDR1 is MNHEY and CDR2 is SVGAGI. Trimming at V came to 7 bases and at J to 1 base, leaving 1 base not matched to a gene. The CDR3 runs 13 residues. This CDR3 is CASTRGGTDTQYF. CDR3 bases: TGTGCCAGCACGCGGGGGGGCACAGATACGCAGTATTTT.

The table lists this clonotype with many counts. This chain links TRBV10-2 with TRBJ1-3; D might be TRBD1 (6 bases). The CDR3 sequence is 11 residues long. Between the trimmed V and J ends, which lost 6 bases and 8 bases, there was a span of 8 bases. Per the germline V gene, CDR1 is WSHSY and CDR2 is SAAADI. CDR3 sequence (DNA): TGCGCCAGCAGAGGGGGGGACACCATATATTTT. It translates to CASRGGDTIYF.

In its sample, this clonotype was seen many times. The chain recombines TRBV20-1 with TRBJ2-7; unclear D gene. From germline, CDR1 is DFQATT and CDR2 SNEGSKA (reference sequence). Trimming left V 4 bases short and J 0 bases short, with 4 bases between. The CDR3 sequence is 11 residues long. CDR3 nucleotides: TGCAGTGCTACCTACTCCTACGAGCAGTACTTC. This codes for CSATYSYEQYF.

This clonotype was counted ten times or more. The chain couples TRBV7-2 to TRBJ2-7; perhaps TRBD2 as D (5 bases). CDR1 is SGHTA and CDR2 is FQGNSA in the germline V gene. This CDR3 has 14 residues. V gave up 3 bases and J gave up 3 bases, with 12 bases separating them. The CDR3 nucleotides are TGTGCCAGCAGCTTTTTTGGGGAGTTCTACGAGCAGTACTTC. The encoded protein is CASSFFGEFYEQYF.

This clonotype has just a few counts. V usage is TRBV27 and J usage is TRBJ2-2; D remains unclear. Germline V lookup: CDR1 MNHEY, CDR2 SMNVEV (reference sequence). The V end lost 3 bases, the J end lost 5 bases, and 7 bases lay between the germline ends. The CDR3 covers 13 residues. The CDR3 here is CASSFLGTGELFF. For the CDR3, the DNA is TGTGCCAGCAGTTTCCTTGGGACCGGGGAGCTGTTTTTT.

This clonotype has a count of ten or more. This sequence joins TRBV7-8 and TRBJ2-5; D is unresolved. Germline loops: CDR1 SGHVS, CDR2 FQNEAQ. Trimming took 4 bases from V and 5 from J, leaving 17 bases between them. The CDR3 has 15 amino acids. The chain's CDR3 is CASSSQMDLGETQYF. The CDR3 DNA sequence: TGTGCCAGCAGCTCACAGATGGACCTAGGGGAGACCCAGTACTTC.

In its sample, this clonotype was seen many times. The chain is built from TRBV24-1 and TRBJ2-2; possible D gene TRBD1, 5 bases. This CDR3 is built from 16 residues. Germline V CDR1 and CDR2: KGHDR, SFDVKD. V shed 3 bases and J shed 4 bases, with 14 bases lying between them. The CDR3 loop is CATSDVGASSTGELFF. DNA for the CDR3: TGTGCCACCAGTGATGTTGGGGCTTCCAGCACCGGGGAGCTGTTTTTT.

This clonotype was found many times. The chain links TRBV20-1 to TRBJ1-1, with 9 bases lining up with TRBD1. Trimming took 0 bases from V and 0 from J; bases not matched to a gene: 2. The CDR3 runs 15 residues. In germline, CDR1 is DFQATT, CDR2 SNEGSKA (reference sequence). The CDR3, as DNA: TGCAGTGCTAGAGATCGGGACAGGGTGAACACTGAAGCTTTCTTT. Amino acid sequence: CSARDRDRVNTEAFF.

This clonotype was seen ten or more times. The chain has TRBV25-1 and TRBJ2-7; 10 bases are shared with TRBD1. Germline CDR1 is MGHDK and CDR2 is SYGVNS. The trim removed 4 bases at V and 6 bases at J, leaving 9 bases unmatched. This CDR3 contains 15 residues. Here the CDR3 reads CASSGRTGGNSEQYF. The CDR3 DNA is TGTGCCAGCAGTGGACGGACAGGGGGTAACTCCGAGCAGTACTTC.

This clonotype appeared many times. DNA of the CDR3: TGCAGTGCTAGAGGAGTTTTAGCGGGAGTTAGTTACTCCTACAATGAGCAGTTCTTC. Residues: CSARGVLAGVSYSYNEQFF. The genes are TRBV20-1 and TRBJ2-1; 9 positions match TRBD2. Per the germline V gene, CDR1 is DFQATT and CDR2 is SNEGSKA (reference sequence). This CDR3 is built from 19 residues. V lost 1 base to trimming and J lost 0 bases; unmatched junction nucleotides: 13.

This clonotype has at least ten counts. The chain couples TRBV20-1 to TRBJ2-7; TRBD2 aligns across 9 bases. Unmatched junction bases numbered 9, after V lost 0 bases and J lost 3 bases. The CDR3 loop spans 16 amino acids. The germline CDR1 and CDR2 sequences are DFQATT and SNEGSKA (reference sequence). The CDR3 DNA follows: TGCAGTGCTAGAGATCTTAGCGGGGGAACTTACTACGAGCAGTACTTC. This encodes CSARDLSGGTYYEQYF.

In its sample, this clonotype was seen a few times. The chain recombines TRBV7-2 with TRBJ1-2; 12 bases match TRBD1. The CDR3 runs to 15 residues. With 1 base clipped from V and 3 bases from J, the junction kept 0 bases outside the gene matches. Germline CDR1 and CDR2: SGHTA and FQGNSA. The CDR3 region is CASSLGDRGHYGYTF. The CDR3 DNA reads as TGTGCCAGCAGCTTAGGGGACAGGGGGCACTATGGCTACACCTTC.

The sample holds many counts of this clonotype. V is TRBV29-1 and J is TRBJ2-5, with 7 nucleotides matching TRBD1. CDR1 and CDR2 from the germline V gene are SQVTM and ANQGSEA. This CDR3 contains 12 residues. J gave up 5 bases and V 8 bases, and 8 bases lay outside the gene matches. As DNA, the CDR3 is TGCAGCCCATGGGACAGAACGGAGACCCAGTACTTC. Its translation: CSPWDRTETQYF. Using reference TRBV29-1 and TRBJ2-5 for the parts outside the CDR3, the full variable domain is SAVISQKPSRDICQRGTSLTIQCQVDSQVTMMFWYRQQPGQSLTLIATANQGSEATYESGFVIDKFPISRPNLTFSTLTVSNMSPEDSSIYLCSPWDRTETQYFGPGTRLLVL.

This clonotype occurred many times. This chain links TRBV5-1 with TRBJ1-2; D ambiguous. The CDR3 has 15 residues. V dropped 0 bases and J dropped 3 bases, with 12 bases sitting between them. Germline V gene lookup returns CDR1 SGHRS and CDR2 YFSETQ. The CDR3 coding sequence is TGCGCCAGCAGCTTGGTGTTAGGGATCGACTATGGCTACACCTTC. Amino acid sequence: CASSLVLGIDYGYTF.

The genes are TRBV6-1 and TRBJ2-7; the D gene is possibly TRBD1 (6 bases). V was cut by 6 bases and J by 2 bases, with 14 bases left in between. CDR1 and CDR2 (germline): MNHNS, SASEGT. The CDR3 sequence is 14 residues long. The chain's CDR3 is CASRVQGAPYEQYF. In nucleotides, the CDR3 is TGTGCCAGCAGGGTACAGGGAGCCCCCTACGAGCAGTACTTC.

In this sample, this clonotype turned up a few times. The rearrangement uses TRBV12-3 or TRBV12-4 and TRBJ2-1, with 9 bases that match TRBD2. V was pared by 2 bases and J by 0 bases, with 8 bases of the junction left unmatched. The CDR3 loop spans 18 amino acids. CDR3 amino acids: CASSLLGASGDSYNEQFF. CDR3 nucleotide sequence: TGTGCCAGCAGTTTATTGGGGGCTAGCGGGGACTCCTACAATGAGCAGTTCTTC.

This clonotype was found many times. The V call is TRBV9, the J call TRBJ2-7, with 7 bases identical to TRBD1. V lost 4 bases and J lost 2; bases outside the gene matches: 9. The CDR3 runs to 15 residues. The germline V gene encodes CDR1 SGDLS and CDR2 YYNGEE. CDR3 amino acids: CASSPGGPSAYEQYF. As DNA, the CDR3 is TGTGCCAGCAGCCCAGGGGGACCCTCGGCCTACGAGCAGTACTTC. Full variable domain (rest looked up from reference TRBV9 and TRBJ2-7): DSGVTQTPKHLITATGQRVTLRCSPRSGDLSVYWYQQSLDQGLQFLIQYYNGEERAKGNILERFSAQQFPDLHSELNLSSLELGDSALYFCASSPGGPSAYEQYFGPGTRLTVT.